This T cell receptor beta chain was recovered during a study of control samples from healthy donors and cancer patients. TCRdb's copy holds only in-frame clones and misses some; the assay was immunoSEQ multiplex PCR. The repertoire holds approximately 58,000 clones, with roughly 87% as singletons. Sequencing input: PBMCs. The receptor comes from a man aged 60-69 years with head and neck cancer.

In DNA form, the CDR3 reads TGTGCCAGTAGCGCCAACCCCCGACTAGCGGGAGACTACGAGCAGTACTTC. It is translated as CASSANPRLAGDYEQYF. The chain employs TRBV19 and TRBJ2-7, with 12 nucleotides matching TRBD2. Germline V gene sequence: CDR1 LNHDA, CDR2 SQIVND (reference sequence). V trimming: 6 bases; J trimming: 3 bases; junction bases outside the gene matches: 12. CDR3 length: 17 amino acids.